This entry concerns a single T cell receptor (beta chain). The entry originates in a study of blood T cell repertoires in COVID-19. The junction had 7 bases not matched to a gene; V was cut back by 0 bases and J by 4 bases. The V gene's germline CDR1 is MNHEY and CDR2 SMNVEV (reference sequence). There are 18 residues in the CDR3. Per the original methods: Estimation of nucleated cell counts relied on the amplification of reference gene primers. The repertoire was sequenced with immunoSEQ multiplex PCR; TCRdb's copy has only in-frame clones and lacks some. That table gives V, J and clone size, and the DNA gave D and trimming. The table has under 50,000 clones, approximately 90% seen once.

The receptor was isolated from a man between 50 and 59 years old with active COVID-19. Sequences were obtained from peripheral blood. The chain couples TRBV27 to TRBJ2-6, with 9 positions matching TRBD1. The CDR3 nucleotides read TGTGCCAGCAGTTTATCTGGGACAGGGTGGTCGGGGGCCAACGTCCTGACTTTC. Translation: CASSLSGTGWSGANVLTF.